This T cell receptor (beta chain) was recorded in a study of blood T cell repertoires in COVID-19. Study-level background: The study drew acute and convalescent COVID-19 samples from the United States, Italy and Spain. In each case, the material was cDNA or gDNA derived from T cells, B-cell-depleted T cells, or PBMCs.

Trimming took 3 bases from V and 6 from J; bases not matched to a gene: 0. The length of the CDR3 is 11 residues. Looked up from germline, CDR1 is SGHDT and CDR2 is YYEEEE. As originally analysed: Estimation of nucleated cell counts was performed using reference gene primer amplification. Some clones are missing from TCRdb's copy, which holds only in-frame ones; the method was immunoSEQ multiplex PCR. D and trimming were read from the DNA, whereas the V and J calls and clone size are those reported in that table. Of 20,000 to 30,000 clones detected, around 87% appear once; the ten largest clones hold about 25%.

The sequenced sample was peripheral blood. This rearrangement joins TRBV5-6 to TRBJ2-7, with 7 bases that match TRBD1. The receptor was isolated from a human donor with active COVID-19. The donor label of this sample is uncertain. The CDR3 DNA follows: TGTGCCAGCAGCTGGGACAGCGAGCAGTACTTC. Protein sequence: CASSWDSEQYF.